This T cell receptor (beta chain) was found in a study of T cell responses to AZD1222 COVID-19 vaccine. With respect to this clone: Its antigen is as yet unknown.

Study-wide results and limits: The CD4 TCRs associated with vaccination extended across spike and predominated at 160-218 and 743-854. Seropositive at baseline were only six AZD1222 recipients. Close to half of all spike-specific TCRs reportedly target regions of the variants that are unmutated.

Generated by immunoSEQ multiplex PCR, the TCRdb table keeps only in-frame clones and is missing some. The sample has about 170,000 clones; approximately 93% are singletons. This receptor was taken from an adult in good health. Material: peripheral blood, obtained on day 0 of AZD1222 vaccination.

DNA of the CDR3: TGTGCCAGCAGCTTAGCGGCCGGGACAGCACCCCTCCACTTT. Encoded protein: CASSLAAGTAPLHF. The chain is built from TRBV7-9 and TRBJ1-6; TRBD1 agrees at 7 bases. This CDR3 spans 14 amino acids. The germline CDR1 and CDR2 sequences are SEHNR and FQNEAQ (reference sequence). With 0 bases clipped from V and 11 bases from J, the junction kept 4 bases outside the gene matches.